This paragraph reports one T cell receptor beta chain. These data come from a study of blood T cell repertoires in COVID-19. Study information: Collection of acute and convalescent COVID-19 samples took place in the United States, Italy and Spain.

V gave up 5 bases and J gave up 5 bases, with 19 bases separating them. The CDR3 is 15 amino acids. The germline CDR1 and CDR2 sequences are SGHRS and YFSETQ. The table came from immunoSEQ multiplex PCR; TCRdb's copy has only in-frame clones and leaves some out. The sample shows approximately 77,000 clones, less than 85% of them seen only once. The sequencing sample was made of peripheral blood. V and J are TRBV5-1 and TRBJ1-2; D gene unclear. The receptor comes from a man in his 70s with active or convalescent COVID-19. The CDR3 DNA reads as TGCGCCAGCAGTTACCAGTATGACAAGTTATATGGCTACACCTTC. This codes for CASSYQYDKLYGYTF.